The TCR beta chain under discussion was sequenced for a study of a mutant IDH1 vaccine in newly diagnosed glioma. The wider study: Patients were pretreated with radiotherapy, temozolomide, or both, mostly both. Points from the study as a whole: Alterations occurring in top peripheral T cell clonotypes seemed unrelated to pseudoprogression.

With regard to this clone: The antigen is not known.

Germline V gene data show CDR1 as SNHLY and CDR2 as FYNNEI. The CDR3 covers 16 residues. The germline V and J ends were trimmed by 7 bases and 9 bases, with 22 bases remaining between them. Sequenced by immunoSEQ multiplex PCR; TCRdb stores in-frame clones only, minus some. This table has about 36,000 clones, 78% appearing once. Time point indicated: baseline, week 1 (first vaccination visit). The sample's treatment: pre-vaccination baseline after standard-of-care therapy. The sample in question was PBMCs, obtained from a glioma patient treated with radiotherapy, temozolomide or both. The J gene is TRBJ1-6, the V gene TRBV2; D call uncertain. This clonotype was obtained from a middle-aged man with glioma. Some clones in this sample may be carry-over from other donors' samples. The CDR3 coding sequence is TGTGCCAGCAAAGGTTACAGTCGCTCCAACGGTTCACCCCTCCACTTT. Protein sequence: CASKGYSRSNGSPLHF.